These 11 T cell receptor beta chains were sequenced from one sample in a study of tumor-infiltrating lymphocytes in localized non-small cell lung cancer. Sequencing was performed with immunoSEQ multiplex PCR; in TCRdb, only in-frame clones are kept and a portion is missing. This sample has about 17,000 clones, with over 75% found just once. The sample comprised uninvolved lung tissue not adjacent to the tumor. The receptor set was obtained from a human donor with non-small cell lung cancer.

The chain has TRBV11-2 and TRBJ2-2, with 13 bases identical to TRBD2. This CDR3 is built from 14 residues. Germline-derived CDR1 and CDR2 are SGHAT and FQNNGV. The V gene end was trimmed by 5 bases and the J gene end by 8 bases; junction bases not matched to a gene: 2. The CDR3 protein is CASSPGLAGGELFF. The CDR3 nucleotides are TGTGCCAGCAGCCCGGGACTAGCGGGAGGGGAGCTGTTTTTT.

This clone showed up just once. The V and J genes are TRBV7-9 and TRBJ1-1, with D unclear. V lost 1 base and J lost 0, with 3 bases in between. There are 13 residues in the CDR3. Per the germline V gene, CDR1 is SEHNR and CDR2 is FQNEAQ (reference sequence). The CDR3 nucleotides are TGTGCCAGCAGCTTAGAGGTGAACACTGAAGCTTTCTTT. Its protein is CASSLEVNTEAFF.

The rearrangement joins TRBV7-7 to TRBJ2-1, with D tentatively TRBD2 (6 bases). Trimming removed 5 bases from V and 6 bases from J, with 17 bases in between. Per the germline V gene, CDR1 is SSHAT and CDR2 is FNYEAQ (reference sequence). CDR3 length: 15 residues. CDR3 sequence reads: CASSTGDSPGNEQFF. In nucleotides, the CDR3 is TGTGCCAGCAGCACCGGGGACTCCCCGGGCAATGAGCAGTTCTTC.

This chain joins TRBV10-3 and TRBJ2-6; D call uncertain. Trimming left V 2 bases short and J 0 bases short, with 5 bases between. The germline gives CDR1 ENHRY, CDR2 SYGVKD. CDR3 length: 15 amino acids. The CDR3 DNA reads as TGTGCCATCAGTGAGAACCTCTCTGGGGCCAACGTCCTGACTTTC. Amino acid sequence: CAISENLSGANVLTF.

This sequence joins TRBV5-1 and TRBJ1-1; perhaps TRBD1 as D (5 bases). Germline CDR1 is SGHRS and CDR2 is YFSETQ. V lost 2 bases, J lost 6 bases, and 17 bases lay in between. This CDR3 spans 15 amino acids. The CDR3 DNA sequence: TGCGCCAGCAGCTTTGCAGACGGGGGGGGTTCTGAAGCTTTCTTT. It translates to CASSFADGGGSEAFF. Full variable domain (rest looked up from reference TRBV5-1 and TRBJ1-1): KAGVTQTPRYLIKTRGQQVTLSCSPISGHRSVSWYQQTPGQGLQFLFEYFSETQRNKGNFPGRFSGRQFSNSRSEMNVSTLELGDSALYLCASSFADGGGSEAFFGQGTRLTVV.

CDR3 sequence: CASSVGSEPQHF. In nucleotides, the CDR3 is TGTGCCAGCAGTGTGGGGAGTGAGCCCCAGCATTTT. The chain carries TRBV2 and TRBJ1-5; D call uncertain. This CDR3 is 12 amino acids long. Trimming removed 4 bases at V and 8 bases at J, with 9 bases between. Germline CDR1 SNHLY, CDR2 FYNNEI.

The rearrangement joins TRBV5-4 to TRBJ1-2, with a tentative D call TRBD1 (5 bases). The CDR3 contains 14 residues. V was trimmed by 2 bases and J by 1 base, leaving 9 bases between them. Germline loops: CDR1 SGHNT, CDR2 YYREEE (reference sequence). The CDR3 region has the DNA TGTGCCAGCAGCTTTTCGAGGGGTAACTATGGCTACACCTTC. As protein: CASSFSRGNYGYTF.

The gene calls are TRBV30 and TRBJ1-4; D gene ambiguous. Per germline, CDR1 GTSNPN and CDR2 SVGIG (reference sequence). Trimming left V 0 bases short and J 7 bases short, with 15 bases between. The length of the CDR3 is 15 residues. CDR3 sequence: CAWSVRGTWVEKLFF. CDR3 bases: TGTGCCTGGAGTGTACGTGGAACATGGGTTGAAAAACTGTTTTTT.

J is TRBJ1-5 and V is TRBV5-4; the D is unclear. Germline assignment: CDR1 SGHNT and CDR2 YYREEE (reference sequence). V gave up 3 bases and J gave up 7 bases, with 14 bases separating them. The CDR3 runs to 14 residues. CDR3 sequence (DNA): TGTGCCAGCAGCTCCGGGCCTCGAGGACAGCCCCAGCATTTT. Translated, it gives CASSSGPRGQPQHF. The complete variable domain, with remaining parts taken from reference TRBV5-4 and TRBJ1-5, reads ETGVTQSPTHLIKTRGQQVTLRCSSQSGHNTVSWYQQALGQGPQFIFQYYREEENGRGNFPPRFSGLQFPNYSSELNVNALELDDSALYLCASSSGPRGQPQHFGDGTRLSIL.

The chain's CDR3 is CASWIGGSNTEAFF. CDR3 sequence (DNA): TGTGCCAGCTGGATAGGGGGATCGAACACTGAAGCTTTCTTT. This chain links TRBV7-9 with TRBJ1-1, with D perhaps TRBD1 (6 bases). The CDR3 is 14 residues long. Germline CDR1 and CDR2: SEHNR and FQNEAQ (reference sequence). V was trimmed by 8 bases and J by 1 base, leaving 14 bases between them.

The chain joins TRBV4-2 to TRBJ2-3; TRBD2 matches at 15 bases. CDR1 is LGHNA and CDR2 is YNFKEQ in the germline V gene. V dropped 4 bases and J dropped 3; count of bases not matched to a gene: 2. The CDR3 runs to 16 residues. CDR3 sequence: CASSRGLAGGTDTQYF. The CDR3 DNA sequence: TGTGCCAGCAGCCGAGGACTAGCGGGAGGGACAGATACGCAGTATTTT.